The 17 T cell receptor beta chains in this list originate from one sample, sequenced in a study of control samples from healthy donors and cancer patients. Repertoires were generated with immunoSEQ multiplex PCR, while TCRdb's copy carries only in-frame clones and drops some. This table holds 110,000 or so clones, around 89% found once. Specimen: blood. Source of these receptors: a woman aged 45-60 years in good health.

The chain links TRBV29-1 to TRBJ2-5; D is uncertain. Per germline, CDR1 SQVTM and CDR2 ANQGSEA. Deletions cut 4 bases from V and 1 base from J, with 4 bases between. The CDR3 is 11 residues long. The DNA of the CDR3 is TGCAGCGTTGGCACCCAAGAGACCCAGTACTTC. It is translated as CSVGTQETQYF.

This rearrangement joins TRBV27 to TRBJ2-1; 15 bases match TRBD2. This CDR3 is 16 amino acids long. The trim removed 4 bases at V and 7 bases at J, leaving 5 bases unmatched. Germline assignment: CDR1 MNHEY and CDR2 SMNVEV (reference sequence). CDR3 coding DNA: TGTGCCAGCAGTTCGGGGACTAGCGGGGGGCCTAATGAGCAGTTCTTC. Its protein is CASSSGTSGGPNEQFF.

This chain connects TRBV5-4 to TRBJ2-1; 14 bases are a match to TRBD2. CDR3 length: 16 amino acids. The ends lost 5 bases at V and 7 bases at J; junction bases unmatched: 8. CDR1 and CDR2 from the germline V gene are SGHNT and YYREEE (reference sequence). As DNA, the CDR3 is TGTGCCAGCAGGCCAGGGACTAGCGGGAGTTTAAATGAGCAGTTCTTC. It encodes CASRPGTSGSLNEQFF.

The rearrangement joins TRBV30 to TRBJ2-5; D possibly corresponds to TRBD2 (6 bases). There are 12 residues in the CDR3. The V end lost 5 bases, the J end lost 3 bases, and 10 bases lay between the germline ends. Germline CDR1 reads GTSNPN; CDR2 reads SVGIG (reference sequence). CDR3 protein: CAWATGEETQYF. The CDR3 bases are TGTGCCTGGGCCACGGGGGAAGAGACCCAGTACTTC.

This rearrangement joins TRBV3-1 (or the pseudogene TRBV3-2) to TRBJ2-5; 13 positions agree with TRBD2. The ends lost 1 base at V and 7 bases at J; junction bases unmatched: 6. In germline, CDR1 is LGHDT, CDR2 YNNKEL (reference sequence). The CDR3 extends over 16 amino acids. CDR3 loop: CASSQGGLAGKVTQYF. The CDR3 DNA follows: TGTGCCAGCAGCCAAGGGGGACTAGCGGGAAAGGTGACCCAGTACTTC.

V usage is TRBV5-1 and J usage is TRBJ2-5; TRBD2 might be the D (5 bases). The CDR3 spans 17 residues. Germline V CDR1 and CDR2: SGHRS, YFSETQ. The V end lost 4 bases, the J end lost 1 base, and 20 bases lay between the germline ends. The CDR3 coding sequence is TGCGCCAGCAGCCGTGGGGTTAGCCCGGGGTCCCAAGAGACCCAGTACTTC. Translation: CASSRGVSPGSQETQYF.

The chain carries TRBV3-1 (or the pseudogene TRBV3-2) and TRBJ2-5; a possible D gene is TRBD1 (6 bases). V was shortened by 3 bases and J by 5 bases, with 16 bases between the two germline ends. CDR1 is LGHDT and CDR2 is YNNKEL in the germline V gene (reference sequence). The CDR3 is 15 residues long. The CDR3 is CASSQFSGAGETQYF. The CDR3 region has the DNA TGTGCCAGCAGCCAGTTCTCAGGGGCAGGGGAGACCCAGTACTTC.

V gene TRBV27 combines with J gene TRBJ2-2; TRBD1 matches at 9 bases. The germline V gene has CDR1 MNHEY and CDR2 SMNVEV (reference sequence). With 2 bases clipped from V and 5 bases from J, the junction kept 12 bases outside the gene matches. The CDR3 has 18 amino acids. CDR3 protein: CASSLTGQGPLRTGELFF. DNA of the CDR3: TGTGCCAGCAGTTTAACGGGACAGGGCCCCCTTCGAACCGGGGAGCTGTTTTTT.

The chain couples TRBV5-5 to TRBJ2-1; D is ambiguous. Between the trimmed V and J ends, which lost 0 bases and 10 bases, there was a span of 8 bases. The CDR3 sequence is 12 residues long. Looked up from germline, CDR1 is SGHKS and CDR2 is YYEKEE (reference sequence). CDR3 loop: CASSLVLGEQFF. For the CDR3, the DNA is TGTGCCAGCAGCTTGGTATTGGGGGAGCAGTTCTTC.

J is TRBJ1-5 and V is TRBV6-6; 9 bases agree with TRBD1. The CDR3 sequence is 16 residues long. Germline trimming cut 1 base from V and 3 bases from J; bases unmatched to any gene: 4. Germline-derived CDR1 and CDR2 are MNHNY and SVGAGI (reference sequence). The CDR3 loop is CASSYFTGGPNQPQHF. CDR3 nucleotide sequence: TGTGCCAGCAGTTACTTTACAGGGGGCCCCAATCAGCCCCAGCATTTT.

V usage is TRBV6-5 and J usage is TRBJ1-5; D is unresolved. Germline V CDR1 and CDR2: MNHEY, SVGAGI. Trimming left V 0 bases short and J 5 bases short, with 11 bases between. The CDR3 consists of 15 residues. The CDR3 DNA is TGTGCCAGCAGTTACTCGAAAATTGGACATCAGCCCCAGCATTTT. As protein: CASSYSKIGHQPQHF.

CDR3 protein: CAWNTHFPQGYGNTIYF. The CDR3 region has the DNA TGTGCCTGGAATACTCACTTTCCCCAGGGCTATGGAAACACCATATATTTT. The J gene is TRBJ1-3, the V gene TRBV30; the D gene is possibly TRBD1 (5 bases). There are 17 residues in the CDR3. Germline V gene data show CDR1 as GTSNPN and CDR2 as SVGIG (reference sequence). The V gene lost 4 bases and the J gene lost 3 bases, with 22 bases spanning the gap.

This clone was picked up a small number of times. The genes are TRBV6-5 and TRBJ2-5, with D possibly called TRBD1 or TRBD2 (6 bases each). V lost 2 bases and J 1 base, leaving 11 bases between the germline ends. CDR3 length: 15 residues. CDR1 is MNHEY and CDR2 is SVGAGI in the germline V gene. As DNA, the CDR3 is TGTGCCAGCAGTTACATCGGGGGCTCCCAAGAGACCCAGTACTTC. It is translated as CASSYIGGSQETQYF.

The chain links TRBV11-2 to TRBJ1-2; D not resolved. From germline, CDR1 is SGHAT and CDR2 FQNNGV. Trimming took 5 bases from V and 0 from J, leaving 10 bases between them. This CDR3 has 14 residues. The CDR3 DNA is TGTGCCAGCAGCCTGGGCTCCTCTAACTATGGCTACACCTTC. It is translated as CASSLGSSNYGYTF. The complete variable domain, with remaining parts taken from reference TRBV11-2 and TRBJ1-2, reads EAGVAQSPRYKIIEKRQSVAFWCNPISGHATLYWYQQILGQGPKLLIQFQNNGVVDDSQLPKDRFSAERLKGVDSTLKIQPAKLEDSAVYLCASSLGSSNYGYTFGSGTRLTVV.

The rearrangement joins TRBV6-6 to TRBJ1-1; 9 bases map to TRBD1. The J segment lost 3 bases and the V segment lost 7 bases, leaving 6 bases of the junction unmatched. Germline CDR1 is MNHNY and CDR2 is SVGAGI (reference sequence). There are 14 residues in the CDR3. The CDR3 spells CASIYRTGDTEAFF. Here the CDR3 DNA reads TGTGCCAGCATCTACAGGACAGGGGACACTGAAGCTTTCTTT.

The chain combines TRBV4-1 with TRBJ1-1; TRBD1 matches 7 bases. V shed 4 bases and J 1 base; nucleotides not matched to a gene: 9. The germline gives CDR1 MGHRA, CDR2 YSYEKL. CDR3 length: 16 amino acids. The CDR3 DNA follows: TGCGCCAGCAGCCGACGATCCGGGACAGAGAACACTGAAGCTTTCTTT. This codes for CASSRRSGTENTEAFF.

This clone was seen a single time. V gene TRBV3-1 (or the pseudogene TRBV3-2) combines with J gene TRBJ1-1, with 9 bases that match TRBD1. The germline V gene has CDR1 LGHDT and CDR2 YNNKEL (reference sequence). This CDR3 is built from 15 residues. J was trimmed by 0 bases and V by 4 bases; bases with no gene match: 3. The DNA for the CDR3 is TGTGCCAGCAGCCTGAGGGACAGGGTGAACACTGAAGCTTTCTTT. It translates to CASSLRDRVNTEAFF.